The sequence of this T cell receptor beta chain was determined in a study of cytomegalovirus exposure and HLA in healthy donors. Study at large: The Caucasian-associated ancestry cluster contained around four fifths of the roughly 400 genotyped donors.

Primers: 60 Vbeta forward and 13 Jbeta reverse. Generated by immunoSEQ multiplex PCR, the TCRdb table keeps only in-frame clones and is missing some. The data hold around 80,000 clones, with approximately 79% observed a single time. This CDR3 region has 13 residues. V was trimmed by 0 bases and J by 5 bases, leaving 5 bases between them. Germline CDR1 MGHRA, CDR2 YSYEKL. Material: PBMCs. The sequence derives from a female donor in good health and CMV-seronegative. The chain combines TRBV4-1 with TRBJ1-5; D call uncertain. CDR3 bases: TGCGCCAGCAGCCAAGAGGAGGATCAGCCCCAGCATTTT. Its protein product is CASSQEEDQPQHF.